This is a list of T cell receptor beta chains from one sample in a study of OX40 agonist ivuxolimab in advanced cancers. Repertoires were generated with immunoSEQ multiplex PCR, while TCRdb's copy carries only in-frame clones and drops some. The sample includes about 83,000 clones, roughly 93% of them seen just once. Source: CD4+ or CD8+ T cells sorted from blood, taken in a trial of the OX40 agonist ivuxolimab. Receptor source: an adult with an advanced solid tumor such as melanoma, head and neck, liver or kidney cancer. Each CDR3 is given with its conserved first and last residue. Each record gives: J gene, D gene, V gene, clone size, CDR3 DNA, CDR3 protein. D genes are given only for firm matches. Size values are once, few and many counts, or a class for expanded clones, and some rows have none.

>TRBJ2-2|NA|TRBV7-2|NA
TGTGCCAGCAGCTTTAACGCCCCAGGGAACACCGGGGAGCTGTTTTTT
CASSFNAPGNTGELFF
>TRBJ2-7|NA|TRBV18|once
TGTGCCAGTAACACCCAGGGGCAGAATAGCTACGAGCAGTACTTC
CASNTQGQNSYEQYF
>TRBJ2-3|NA|TRBV27|NA
TGTGCCAGCAGTTTAACAGGGAGAGATACGCAGTATTTT
CASSLTGRDTQYF
>TRBJ1-2|NA|TRBV9|NA
TGTGCCAGCAGCCCCTCGTCCGGGGAAATCTGGGGCTACACCTTC
CASSPSSGEIWGYTF
>TRBJ2-2|NA|TRBV19|once
TGTGCCAGTAGCCCGGGACAGAACACCGGGGAGCTGTTTTTT
CASSPGQNTGELFF
>TRBJ1-3|NA|TRBV5-1|NA
TGCGCCAGCAGCTTGGATGGGGCTAACTCTGGAAACACCATATATTTT
CASSLDGANSGNTIYF
>TRBJ2-1|NA|TRBV7-8|few
TGTGCCAGCAGCTTAGGGAGGGAATACAATGAGCAGTTCTTC
CASSLGREYNEQFF
>TRBJ2-7|NA|TRBV7-2|NA
TGTGCCAGCAGCTTAATGTCTAGCCCGTACGAGCAGTACTTC
CASSLMSSPYEQYF
>TRBJ2-5|NA|TRBV7-6|NA
TGTGCCAGCAGCTTAGTTCCTAGGTCCTTGGGTCAAGAGACCCAGTACTTC
CASSLVPRSLGQETQYF
>TRBJ2-3|TRBD2|TRBV5-1|once
TGCGCCAGCAGCTTGGACCGGGGGGGAACAGATACGCAGTATTTT
CASSLDRGGTDTQYF
>TRBJ2-7|TRBD1|TRBV5-1|few
TGCGCCAGCAGCCCGGGACAGGGGGCAGGCGAGCAGTACTTC
CASSPGQGAGEQYF
>TRBJ2-7|TRBD1|TRBV7-2|NA
TGTGCCAGCAGCAGCCGGGACAGGGTTGGGGAGCAGTACTTC
CASSSRDRVGEQYF
>TRBJ2-5|NA|TRBV29-1|NA
TGCAGCGTTCTGGTGAACCAAGAGACCCAGTACTTC
CSVLVNQETQYF
>TRBJ1-1|TRBD1|TRBV7-2|NA
TGTGCCAGCAGCAGGGGGCGCGACACTGAAGCTTTCTTT
CASSRGRDTEAFF
>TRBJ2-1|NA|TRBV28|NA
TGTGCCAGCAGTTTAAGGGGGACCTCCTACAATGAGCAGTTCTTC
CASSLRGTSYNEQFF
>TRBJ1-2|NA|TRBV11-1|NA
TGTGCCAGCAGCTACGACAGCTATGGCTACACCTTC
CASSYDSYGYTF
>TRBJ2-3|NA|TRBV29-1|NA
TGCAGCTTAAGCTCAGGGGCAGATACGCAGTATTTT
CSLSSGADTQYF
>TRBJ2-7|TRBD2|TRBV11-2|NA
TGTGCCAGCAGCCCCCCTCGGGGGGGGGAGGCCTACGAGCAGTACTTC
CASSPPRGGEAYEQYF
>TRBJ1-4|NA|TRBV5-4|NA
TGTGCCAGCAGCGACCACGGGGGGGCTAGTGAAAAACTGTTTTTT
CASSDHGGASEKLFF
>TRBJ2-7|NA|TRBV15|once
TGTGCCACCAGCAGAGATAGGGGATACGAGCAGTACTTC
CATSRDRGYEQYF
>TRBJ1-1|NA|TRBV11-3|NA
TGTGCCAGCAGCTTAGCGGGGGGAGGGAGCACTGAAGCTTTCTTT
CASSLAGGGSTEAFF
>TRBJ2-7|NA|TRBV6-5|NA
TGTGCCAGCAGACGGTCAGGGGTAATGGAGCAGTACTTC
CASRRSGVMEQYF
>TRBJ1-5|TRBD1|TRBV29-1|NA
TGCAGCGTCAGTACCGGGACAGGGGGGGATCAGCCCCAGCATTTT
CSVSTGTGGDQPQHF
>TRBJ2-5|TRBD1|TRBV4-3|NA
TGCGCCAGCAGCCCCCAAACAGGGGGATCAGAGACCCAGTACTTC
CASSPQTGGSETQYF
>TRBJ1-1|TRBD1|TRBV5-4|NA
TGTGCCAGCAGCCCCCCGGGACAGGGTTACACTGAAGCTTTCTTT
CASSPPGQGYTEAFF
>TRBJ2-2|TRBD1|TRBV7-9|NA
TGTGCCAGCAGCACCGGACAGGGGGACACCGGGGAGCTGTTTTTT
CASSTGQGDTGELFF
>TRBJ2-2|TRBD2|TRBV28|NA
TGTGCCAGCAGTACGACTAGCGGTTCGAACACCGGGGAGCTGTTTTTT
CASSTTSGSNTGELFF
>TRBJ2-2|TRBD1|TRBV6-1|NA
TGTGCCAGCAGCGGACAGGGGGCGCACGCCGGGGAGCTGTTTTTT
CASSGQGAHAGELFF
>TRBJ1-2|NA|TRBV4-1|NA
TGCGCCAGCAGCCAAGGGACCGCCCTGGGCTATGGCTACACCTTC
CASSQGTALGYGYTF
>TRBJ1-4|NA|TRBV6-5|NA
TGTGCCAGCAGTTACCGTGGGACGGATGTAGGTGAAAAACTGTTTTTT
CASSYRGTDVGEKLFF
>TRBJ2-7|NA|TRBV27|NA
TGTGCCAGCAGTTTCTCCCAGACGGGTCCCTACGAGCAGTACTTC
CASSFSQTGPYEQYF
>TRBJ1-6|NA|TRBV4-3|once
TGCGCCAGCAGCCAGGGAGGGGGTACTAGTAATTCACCCCTCCACTTT
CASSQGGGTSNSPLHF
>TRBJ1-2|NA|TRBV30|NA
TGTGCCTGGAGTGTGGATAACTATGGCTACACCTTC
CAWSVDNYGYTF
>TRBJ2-7|TRBD2|TRBV14|NA
TGTGCCAGCAGCCAGGGACTAGCGGGTGAGCAGTACTTC
CASSQGLAGEQYF
>TRBJ2-3|NA|TRBV7-9|once
TGTGCCAGCAGCTTAGTTGGCGATACGCAGTATTTT
CASSLVGDTQYF
>TRBJ1-2|NA|TRBV18|NA
TGTGCCAGCTCACCCGGTCAGGGACCGCCGGGGTATGGCTACACCTTC
CASSPGQGPPGYGYTF